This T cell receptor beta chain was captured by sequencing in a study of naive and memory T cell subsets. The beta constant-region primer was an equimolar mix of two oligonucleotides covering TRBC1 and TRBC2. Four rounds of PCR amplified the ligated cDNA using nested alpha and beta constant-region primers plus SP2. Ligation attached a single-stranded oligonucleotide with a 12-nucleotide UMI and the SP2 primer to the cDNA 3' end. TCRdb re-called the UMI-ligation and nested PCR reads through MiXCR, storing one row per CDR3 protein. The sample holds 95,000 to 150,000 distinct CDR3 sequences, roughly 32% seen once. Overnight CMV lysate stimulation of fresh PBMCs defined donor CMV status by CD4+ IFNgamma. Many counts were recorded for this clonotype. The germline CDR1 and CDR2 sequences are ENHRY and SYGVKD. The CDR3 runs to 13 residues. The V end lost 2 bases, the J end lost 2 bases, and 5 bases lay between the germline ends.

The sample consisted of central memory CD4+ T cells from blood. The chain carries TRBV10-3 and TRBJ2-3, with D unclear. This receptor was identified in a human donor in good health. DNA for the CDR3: TGTGCCATCAGTGAGGTGAACACAGATACGCAGTATTTT. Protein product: CAISEVNTDTQYF.